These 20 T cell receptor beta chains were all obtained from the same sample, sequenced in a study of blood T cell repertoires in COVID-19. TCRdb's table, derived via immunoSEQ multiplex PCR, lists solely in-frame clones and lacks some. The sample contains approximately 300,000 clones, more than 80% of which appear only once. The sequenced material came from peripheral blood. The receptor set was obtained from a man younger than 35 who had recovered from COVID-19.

CDR3 nucleotides: TGTGCCAGCAGCGCCACCGGGACAGGGGGCTACGAGCAGTACTTC. Translating gives CASSATGTGGYEQYF. V and J are TRBV11-2 and TRBJ2-7; 11 bases are shared with TRBD1. The V gene's germline CDR1 is SGHAT and CDR2 FQNNGV. CDR3 length: 15 amino acids. Losses at the gene ends were 5 bases for V and 3 bases for J; bases not matched to a gene: 6.

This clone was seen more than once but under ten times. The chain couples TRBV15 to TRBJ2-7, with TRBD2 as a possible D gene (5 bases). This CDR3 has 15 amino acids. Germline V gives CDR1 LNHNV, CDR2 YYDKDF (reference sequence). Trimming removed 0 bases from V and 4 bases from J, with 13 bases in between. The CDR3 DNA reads TGTGCCACCAGCAGAGATCTGGGCTCGGGGTACGAGCAGTACTTC. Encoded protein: CATSRDLGSGYEQYF.

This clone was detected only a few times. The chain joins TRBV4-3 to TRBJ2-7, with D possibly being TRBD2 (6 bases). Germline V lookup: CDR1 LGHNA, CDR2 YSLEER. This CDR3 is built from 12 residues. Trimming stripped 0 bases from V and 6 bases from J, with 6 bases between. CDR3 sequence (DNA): TGCGCCAGCAGCCAAGATAGCGGCGAGCAGTACTTC. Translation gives CASSQDSGEQYF.

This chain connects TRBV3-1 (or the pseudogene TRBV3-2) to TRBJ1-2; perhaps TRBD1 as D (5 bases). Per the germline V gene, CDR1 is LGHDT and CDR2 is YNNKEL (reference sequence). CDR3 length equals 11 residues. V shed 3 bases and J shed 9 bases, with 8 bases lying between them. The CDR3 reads CASSQQGCYTF. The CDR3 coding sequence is TGTGCCAGCAGCCAGCAGGGTTGCTACACCTTC.

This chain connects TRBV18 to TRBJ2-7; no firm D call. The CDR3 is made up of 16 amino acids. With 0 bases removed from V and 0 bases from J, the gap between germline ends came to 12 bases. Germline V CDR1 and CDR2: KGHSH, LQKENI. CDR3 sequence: CASSPPGGANSYEQYF. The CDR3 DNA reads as TGTGCCAGCTCACCACCAGGCGGAGCCAACTCCTACGAGCAGTACTTC.

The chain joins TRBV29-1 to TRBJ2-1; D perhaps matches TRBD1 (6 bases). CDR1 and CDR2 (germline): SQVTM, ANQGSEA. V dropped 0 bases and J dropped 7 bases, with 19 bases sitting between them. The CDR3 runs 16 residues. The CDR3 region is CSVEDLGGGQSNEQFF. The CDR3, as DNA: TGCAGCGTTGAAGATCTGGGTGGGGGACAAAGTAATGAGCAGTTCTTC.

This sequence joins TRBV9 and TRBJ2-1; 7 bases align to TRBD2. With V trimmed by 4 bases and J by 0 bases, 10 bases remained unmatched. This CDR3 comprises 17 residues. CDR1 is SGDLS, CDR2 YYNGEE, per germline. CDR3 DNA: TGTGCCAGCAGCCCCCGACTAGCTGAGAGCTCCTACAATGAGCAGTTCTTC. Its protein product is CASSPRLAESSYNEQFF.

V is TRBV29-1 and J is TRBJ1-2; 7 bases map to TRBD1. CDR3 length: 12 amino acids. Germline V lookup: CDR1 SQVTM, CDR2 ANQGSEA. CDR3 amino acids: CGIRGPDYGYTF. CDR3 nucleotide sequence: TGCGGAATTAGGGGGCCGGACTATGGCTACACCTTC.

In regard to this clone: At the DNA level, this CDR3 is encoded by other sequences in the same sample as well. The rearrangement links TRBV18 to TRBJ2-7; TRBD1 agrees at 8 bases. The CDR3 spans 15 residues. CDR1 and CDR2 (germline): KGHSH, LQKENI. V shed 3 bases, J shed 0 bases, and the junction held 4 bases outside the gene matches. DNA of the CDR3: TGTGCCAGCTCACCCCGACAGGGGAGCTCCTACGAGCAGTACTTC. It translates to CASSPRQGSSYEQYF.

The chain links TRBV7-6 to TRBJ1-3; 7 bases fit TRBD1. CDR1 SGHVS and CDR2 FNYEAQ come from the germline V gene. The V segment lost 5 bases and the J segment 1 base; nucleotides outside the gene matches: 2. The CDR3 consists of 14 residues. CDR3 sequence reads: CASSGDRSGNTIYF. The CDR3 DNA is TGTGCCAGCAGCGGGGACAGATCTGGAAACACCATATATTTT.

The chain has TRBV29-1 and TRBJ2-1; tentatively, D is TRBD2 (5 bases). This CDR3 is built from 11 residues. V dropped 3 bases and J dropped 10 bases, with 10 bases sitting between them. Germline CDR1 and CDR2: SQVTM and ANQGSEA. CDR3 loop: CSVERKREQFF. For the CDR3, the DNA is TGCAGCGTTGAGAGAAAGCGGGAGCAGTTCTTC.

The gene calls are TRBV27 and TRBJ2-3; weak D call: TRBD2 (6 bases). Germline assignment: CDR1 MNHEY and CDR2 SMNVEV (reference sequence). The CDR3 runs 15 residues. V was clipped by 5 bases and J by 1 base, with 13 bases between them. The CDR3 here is CASSHRWGGTDTQYF. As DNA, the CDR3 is TGTGCCAGCAGTCATAGGTGGGGGGGCACAGATACGCAGTATTTT.

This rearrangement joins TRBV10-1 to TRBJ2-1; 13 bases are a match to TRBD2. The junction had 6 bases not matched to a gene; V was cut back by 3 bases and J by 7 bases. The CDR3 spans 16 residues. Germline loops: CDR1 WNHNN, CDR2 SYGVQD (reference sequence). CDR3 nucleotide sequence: TGCGCCAGCAGTGACCCCGGGACTAGCGGGGTTAATGAGCAGTTCTTC. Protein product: CASSDPGTSGVNEQFF.

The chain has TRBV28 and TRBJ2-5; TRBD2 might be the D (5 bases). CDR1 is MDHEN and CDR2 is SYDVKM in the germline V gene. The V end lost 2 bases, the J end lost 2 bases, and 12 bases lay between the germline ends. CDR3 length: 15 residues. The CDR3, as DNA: TGTGCCAGCAGTTTAATTGTTCGGGGACAAGAGACCCAGTACTTC. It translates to CASSLIVRGQETQYF.

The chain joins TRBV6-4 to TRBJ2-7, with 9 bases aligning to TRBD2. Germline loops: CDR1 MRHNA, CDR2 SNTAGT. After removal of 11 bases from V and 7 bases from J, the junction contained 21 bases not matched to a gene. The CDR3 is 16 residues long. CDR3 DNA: TGTGCCGCAGCGGCTGGAGGAAGCGGGGGGAGTGCGGAGCAGTACTTC. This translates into CAAAAGGSGGSAEQYF.

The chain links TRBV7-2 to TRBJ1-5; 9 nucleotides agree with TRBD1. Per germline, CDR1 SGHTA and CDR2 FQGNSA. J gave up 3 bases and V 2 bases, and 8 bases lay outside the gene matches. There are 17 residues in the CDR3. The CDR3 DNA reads TGTGCCAGCAGCTTAACCCCTAGGACAGGGGCCAATCAGCCCCAGCATTTT. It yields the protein CASSLTPRTGANQPQHF.

CDR3 DNA sequence: TGTGCCAGTAGTATAGGGGAACTAGCGGGGTCGTTTACGGATGAGCAGTTCTTC. Translating it yields CASSIGELAGSFTDEQFF. This chain links TRBV19 with TRBJ2-1; 10 bases fit TRBD2. The CDR3 covers 18 residues. Per the germline V gene, CDR1 is LNHDA and CDR2 is SQIVND (reference sequence). The V segment lost 1 base and the J segment 8 bases; nucleotides outside the gene matches: 14.

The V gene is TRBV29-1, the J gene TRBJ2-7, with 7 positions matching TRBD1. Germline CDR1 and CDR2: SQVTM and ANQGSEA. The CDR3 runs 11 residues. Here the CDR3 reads CRGTEDYEQYF. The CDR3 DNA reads TGCAGAGGGACAGAGGACTACGAGCAGTACTTC.

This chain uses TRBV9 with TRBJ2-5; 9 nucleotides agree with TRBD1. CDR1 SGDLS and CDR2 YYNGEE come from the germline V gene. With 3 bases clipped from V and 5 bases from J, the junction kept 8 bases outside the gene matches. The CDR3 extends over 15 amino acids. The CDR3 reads CASSDRGHAAETQYF. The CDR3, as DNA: TGTGCCAGCAGCGACAGGGGGCACGCGGCGGAGACCCAGTACTTC.

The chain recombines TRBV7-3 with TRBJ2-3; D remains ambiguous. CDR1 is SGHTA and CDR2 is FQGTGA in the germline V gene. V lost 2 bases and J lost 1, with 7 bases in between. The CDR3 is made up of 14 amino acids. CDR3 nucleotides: TGTGCCAGCAGCTTATTTACGGGCACAGATACGCAGTATTTT. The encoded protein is CASSLFTGTDTQYF.